This T cell receptor (beta chain) is from a study of OX40 agonist ivuxolimab in advanced cancers. Study information: Partial responses were observed in three patients, of whom one had hepatocellular carcinoma and two had cutaneous melanoma. Study-wide results and limits: It was not determined which antigens were specifically recognized by the peripheral T cells that had undergone clonal expansion. The study found that CD8+ T cells averaged more expanded clones than CD4+. Doses of 0.1 to 3.0 mg/kg were accompanied by clonal expansion of CD4+ and CD8+ blood T cells by week 6.

The repertoire was sequenced with immunoSEQ multiplex PCR; TCRdb's copy has only in-frame clones and lacks some. The sample lists about 79,000 clones, 75% to 95% occurring once. About this clone itself: Its antigen remains unidentified.

Trimming left V 5 bases short and J 4 bases short, with 21 bases between. Per the germline V gene, CDR1 is SGHAT and CDR2 is FQNNGV. This CDR3 comprises 16 residues. V usage is TRBV11-2 and J usage is TRBJ2-7; D is possibly TRBD1 or TRBD2 (6 bases each). This clonotype originated in an adult with an advanced solid tumor such as melanoma, head and neck, liver or kidney cancer. Material: CD4+ or CD8+ T cells sorted from blood, obtained in a trial of the OX40 agonist ivuxolimab. The CDR3 spells CASSGWNSRGQYEQYF. The CDR3 bases are TGTGCCAGCAGCGGATGGAACTCACGGGGGCAATACGAGCAGTACTTC.